This T cell receptor (beta chain) came from a study of CD8 T cells in ankylosing spondylitis. General study results and limits: Apparently characteristic of ankylosing spondylitis blood was a TCR beta motif (fewer than 10 highly homologous variants). Matched synovial fluid from ankylosing spondylitis patients was reported to be enriched for disease-linked clones.

The CDR3 runs to 15 residues. The germline gives CDR1 SGHVS, CDR2 FQNEAQ. Trimming pared 0 bases from V and 4 bases from J, leaving 13 bases between. TCRdb re-called the 5' RACE reads with MiXCR, one entry per CDR3 protein. This table holds a few hundred thousand distinct CDR3 sequences, 17% found once. In regard to this clonotype: Its specificity is unknown.

This clonotype was obtained from a male donor with ankylosing spondylitis. This chain joins TRBV7-8 and TRBJ2-7, with D tentatively TRBD2 (7 bases). Sequenced: blood, either unsorted or a sorted T cell fraction (not recorded which). The chain's CDR3 is CASSLARGAMYEQYF. DNA for the CDR3: TGTGCCAGCAGCTTAGCCCGGGGGGCCATGTACGAGCAGTACTTC.